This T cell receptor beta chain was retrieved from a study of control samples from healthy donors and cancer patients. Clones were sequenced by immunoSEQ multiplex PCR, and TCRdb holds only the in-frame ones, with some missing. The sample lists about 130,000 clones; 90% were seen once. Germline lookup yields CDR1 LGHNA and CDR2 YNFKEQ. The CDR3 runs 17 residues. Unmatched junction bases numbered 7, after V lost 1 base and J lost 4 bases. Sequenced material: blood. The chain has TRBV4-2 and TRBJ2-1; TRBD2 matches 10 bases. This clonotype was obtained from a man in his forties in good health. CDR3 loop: CASSQGPSGGLYNEQFF. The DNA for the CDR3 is TGTGCCAGCAGCCAAGGTCCTAGCGGGGGCCTATACAATGAGCAGTTCTTC.